This T cell receptor beta chain derives from a study of STAT5B mutations in CD4+ large granular lymphocyte leukemia (dated by TCRdb to 2021 to 2024). Broadly, across the study: Among healthy controls, the CDR3 'QG' motif was associated with a particular HLA allele. The TCRbeta repertoires of CD4+ T-cell large granular lymphocyte leukemia patients were compared with the TCRbeta repertoires of healthy blood donors. The purity of purified fractions was confirmed by flow cytometry on FACSCanto II or FACSVerse to exceed 95% among lymphocytes. Study-wide conclusions, independent of this receptor: The data were not HLA-matched, and the relatively small sample size could explain the higher clonality seen in CD4+ compared with CD8+ T-LGLL. Compared with healthy CD4+ repertoires, CD4-sorted patient repertoires appeared more clonal, and this difference remained even after the putative leukemic clones were removed. Enrichment of TRBV06-family usage was observed among the top patient clones (8/27) relative to healthy controls (2/35). Each patient's main leukemic clonotypes were private, but more than 20% of these clonotypes showed up at low frequency in the non-leukemic repertoires of other patients.

This clone was detected a few times. The specificity of this receptor is unknown. Base qualities are not at hand, and no much larger clone is one base apart. The healthy control group was made up of 30 to 45 blood donors, and the Finnish Red Cross blood service supplied their buffy coats. All TCR-sequenced material derived from peripheral blood: patient blood samples and healthy donor buffy coats. Peripheral blood mononuclear cells were isolated by Ficoll-Hypaque gradient centrifugation. For the healthy controls, CD4+ cells were obtained from buffy coats by magnetic purification. Genomic DNA was extracted with the Gentra Puregene Cell and Tissue kit and quantified on a Qubit 2.0 fluorometer. TCRbeta rearrangements were sequenced from genomic DNA using the immunoSEQ assay at survey resolution. The published analysis was carried out like this. In the TCR sequencing data, the lowest productive clonotype frequency that could be detected was 2.59 x 10-5. Only productive TCRbeta rearrangements, meaning sequences that were complete and in-frame, were kept for the analyses. Simpson clonality, calculated in the immunoSEQ Analyzer version 3.0, was used as the measure of sample clonality. Based on frequency, clones were grouped as very rare, small, medium, large (1-20%) or hyperexpanded (>20%). Generation probabilities were estimated with OLGA 1.2.3, V-gene circos plots were generated with VDJtools, specificities were searched for in VDJdb, and CDR3 motifs were identified with GLIPH. TCRdb mirrors the immuneACCESS table, restricted to in-frame sequences. Some clones are absent from its copies; in checked studies, under half trace to an unresolved V gene, and the reason for the others is unknown. Clone size and V and J calls were adopted from that table, with D and trimming inferred from the DNA. The sample yields tens of thousands of clones; more than 65% were counted once. Together, the top ten hold 2.1% of the sample.

From the cysteine up to the phenylalanine, the CDR3 has a length of 15 residues. The entry retains the CDR3 DNA only, 45 bases that are in frame from base 1. The trim is 5 bases for V and 3 bases for J, with a gap of 16 bases between the germline ends. The germline V gene (reference sequence) supplies CDR1 SEHNR and CDR2 FQNEAQ. In this chain, TRBV7-9 is recombined with TRBJ1-2; the D gene assignment is ambiguous. Sequenced sample: CD4+ T cells from blood buffy coats. This receptor was obtained from a human donor in good health. The sequenced DNA: TGTGCCAGCAGCGGCTTGGGCTATTCGGACTATGGCTACACCTTC. It is translated as CASSGLGYSDYGYTF.